This T cell receptor beta chain was observed in a study of PD-1 blockade in mismatch repair-deficient tumors. Assay: immunoSEQ multiplex PCR; the TCRdb copy retains only in-frame clones and omits some. The sample lists approximately 100,000 clones, 70% to 85% occurring once. Germline values: CDR1 MGHDK, CDR2 SYGVNS. V lost 1 base and J lost 6, with 12 bases in between. CDR3 length: 14 amino acids. Sequences were derived from peripheral blood, sampled approximately 8 months after starting pembrolizumab. The genes are TRBV25-1 and TRBJ1-1; the D gene is possibly TRBD1 (5 bases). This receptor was identified in an adult with mismatch repair-deficient cancer. The CDR3 protein is CASSEWGVGSEAFF. DNA for the CDR3: TGTGCCAGCAGTGAATGGGGGGTCGGGTCTGAAGCTTTCTTT.